The 27 T cell receptor beta chains in this list originate from one sample, sequenced in a study of blood T cell repertoires in COVID-19. The protocol was immunoSEQ multiplex PCR, while the TCRdb copy is restricted to in-frame clones and leaves out a portion. The sample carries about 120,000 clones, more than 60% recorded once. Sequencing input: peripheral blood. Source of these receptors: a woman in her sixties or seventies with acute or convalescent COVID-19.

The CDR3 DNA sequence: TGTGCCACCAAAGGACAGCACCAAGAGACCCAGTACTTC. It is translated as CATKGQHQETQYF. The chain couples TRBV6-5 to TRBJ2-5; D is perhaps TRBD1 (6 bases). Trimming took 10 bases from V and 0 from J, leaving 12 bases between them. Looked up from germline, CDR1 is MNHEY and CDR2 is SVGAGI. This CDR3 region has 13 residues.

The V call is TRBV7-2, the J call TRBJ2-7, with 8 bases lining up with TRBD1. CDR3 length equals 16 residues. The germline V gene has CDR1 SGHTA and CDR2 FQGNSA. V lost 4 bases, J lost 0 bases, and 8 bases stayed unmatched. This chain's CDR3 is CASSSRQGRPSYEQYF. The DNA for the CDR3 is TGTGCCAGCAGCTCCAGACAGGGGAGGCCCTCCTACGAGCAGTACTTC.

This clone was picked up a small number of times. V is TRBV7-8 and J is TRBJ2-5; possible D gene TRBD1, 5 bases. The CDR3 is 14 amino acids. The germline CDR1 and CDR2 sequences are SGHVS and FQNEAQ. Trimming stripped 5 bases from V and 5 bases from J, with 15 bases between. This chain's CDR3 is CASSPLGARETQYF. In DNA, the CDR3 is TGTGCCAGCAGCCCCTTAGGGGCAAGGGAGACCCAGTACTTC.

The genes are TRBV19 and TRBJ1-2; TRBD1 matches at 12 bases. Germline V CDR1 and CDR2: LNHDA, SQIVND (reference sequence). The junction had 6 bases not matched to a gene; V was cut back by 7 bases and J by 0 bases. This CDR3 is 16 amino acids long. The CDR3 DNA reads TGTGCCAGTAAGGGGACAGGGGGCGACCCTAACTATGGCTACACCTTC. This encodes CASKGTGGDPNYGYTF.

This clone was seen more than once but under ten times. The rearrangement links TRBV5-4 to TRBJ1-2, with 7 bases that match TRBD1. The CDR3 length is 12 residues. The V gene end was trimmed by 5 bases and the J gene end by 6 bases; junction bases not matched to a gene: 4. The germline V gene encodes CDR1 SGHNT and CDR2 YYREEE (reference sequence). The CDR3 DNA follows: TGTGCCAGCAGACGGGACAGCCATGGCTACACCTTC. As protein: CASRRDSHGYTF.

In its sample, this clone was seen a few times. The chain combines TRBV3-1 (or the pseudogene TRBV3-2) with TRBJ1-4; a possible D gene is TRBD1 (5 bases). CDR3 length equals 16 residues. The germline gives CDR1 LGHDT, CDR2 YNNKEL (reference sequence). V lost 0 bases and J lost 7, with 15 bases in between. CDR3 nucleotide sequence: TGTGCCAGCAGCCAAGACGACGGGGGGGGAGGTGAAAAACTGTTTTTT. Translating it yields CASSQDDGGGGEKLFF.

This chain joins TRBV6-5 and TRBJ1-2, with D tentatively TRBD1 (6 bases). This CDR3 comprises 15 residues. V dropped 2 bases and J dropped 4 bases, with 14 bases sitting between them. Germline lookup yields CDR1 MNHEY and CDR2 SVGAGI. The CDR3 sequence: CASSYVRGATYGYTF. The CDR3 DNA is TGTGCCAGCAGTTACGTGCGGGGGGCAACCTATGGCTACACCTTC.

This chain joins TRBV24-1 and TRBJ1-5, with D perhaps matching TRBD1 (6 bases). Trimming pared 1 base from V and 5 bases from J, leaving 17 bases between. There are 17 residues in the CDR3. CDR1 and CDR2 (germline): KGHDR, SFDVKD. The CDR3 loop is CATSDFPREGGYQPQHF. Here the CDR3 DNA reads TGTGCCACCAGTGATTTCCCCAGGGAGGGGGGGTATCAGCCCCAGCATTTT.

The chain links TRBV10-3 to TRBJ2-5, with TRBD2 identical over 12 bases. Losses at the gene ends were 2 bases for V and 4 bases for J; bases not matched to a gene: 5. Germline assignment: CDR1 ENHRY and CDR2 SYGVKD. The CDR3 loop spans 16 amino acids. The CDR3 nucleotides are TGTGCCATCAGTGAGACCCTAGCGGGGGGGCCAGAGACCCAGTACTTC. It is translated as CAISETLAGGPETQYF.

CDR3 in amino acids: CASSLVMGLVNPYEQYF. The CDR3, as DNA: TGTGCCAGCAGCTTAGTAATGGGACTAGTAAACCCCTACGAGCAGTACTTC. This rearrangement joins TRBV7-2 to TRBJ2-7; 8 bases are a match to TRBD2. Germline CDR1 SGHTA, CDR2 FQGNSA. CDR3 length equals 17 residues. Unmatched junction bases numbered 10, after V lost 1 base and J lost 2 bases.

This chain connects TRBV21-1 to TRBJ2-7; the DNA was not used to check the table's D call, TRBD1. TRBV21-1 is assigned pseudogene status. The CDR3 covers 12 residues. The CDR3 DNA reads TGTGCCAGCACCCCGGTGGGGACAGGGGTGTGCTTC. Protein: CASTPVGTGVCF.

The rearrangement links TRBV11-2 to TRBJ2-3; 7 nucleotides match TRBD1. The CDR3 loop spans 14 amino acids. V gave up 4 bases and J gave up 3 bases; unmatched junction bases: 4. The V gene's germline CDR1 is SGHAT and CDR2 FQNNGV. The CDR3: CASSSGQWTDTQYF. Written as DNA, the CDR3 is TGTGCCAGCAGCTCGGGACAGTGGACAGATACGCAGTATTTT. Full variable domain (missing parts from reference TRBV11-2 and TRBJ2-3): EAGVAQSPRYKIIEKRQSVAFWCNPISGHATLYWYQQILGQGPKLLIQFQNNGVVDDSQLPKDRFSAERLKGVDSTLKIQPAKLEDSAVYLCASSSGQWTDTQYFGPGTRLTVL.

The V call is TRBV18, the J call TRBJ2-3; 9 bases agree with TRBD2. The CDR3 extends over 16 amino acids. CDR1 KGHSH and CDR2 LQKENI come from the germline V gene. V lost 0 bases to trimming and J lost 6 bases; unmatched junction nucleotides: 7. The CDR3: CASSPPGASGDDTQYF. The DNA for the CDR3 is TGTGCCAGCTCACCACCGGGGGCTAGCGGGGATGATACGCAGTATTTT. Based on the CDR3 plus reference TRBV18 and TRBJ2-3, the full variable domain is NAGVMQNPRHLVRRRGQEARLRCSPMKGHSHVYWYRQLPEEGLKFMVYLQKENIIDESGMPKERFSAEFPKEGPSILRIQQVVRGDSAAYFCASSPPGASGDDTQYFGPGTRLTVL.

This clone was detected only once. This chain links TRBV5-6 with TRBJ2-7; 7 bases match TRBD2. This CDR3 spans 17 amino acids. V lost 0 bases and J lost 7; bases outside the gene matches: 16. Germline assignment: CDR1 SGHDT and CDR2 YYEEEE. CDR3 region: CASSLGAAGFPPREQYF. The CDR3 DNA reads TGTGCCAGCAGCTTGGGGGCAGCGGGATTCCCACCCCGGGAGCAGTACTTC.

The chain recombines TRBV5-4 with TRBJ1-1; 7 positions match TRBD1. CDR3 length equals 13 residues. CDR1 and CDR2 (germline): SGHNT, YYREEE (reference sequence). Trimming cost V 3 bases and J 2 bases; bases outside gene matches: 1. CDR3 loop: CASSWDSNTEAFF. The CDR3 nucleotides read TGTGCCAGCAGCTGGGACAGTAACACTGAAGCTTTCTTT.

V and J are TRBV7-6 and TRBJ1-1, with 7 bases that match TRBD1. The CDR3 length is 15 residues. The V gene's germline CDR1 is SGHVS and CDR2 FNYEAQ. The V and J ends lost 2 bases and 3 bases, in that order; junction bases with no gene match: 6. Here the CDR3 reads CASSLSGQVDTEAFF. The CDR3 DNA follows: TGTGCCAGCAGCTTAAGCGGACAGGTCGACACTGAAGCTTTCTTT.

The chain is built from TRBV6-5 and TRBJ2-2; the D is unclear. This CDR3 contains 15 residues. CDR1 is MNHEY, CDR2 SVGAGI, per germline. Trimming pared 0 bases from V and 0 bases from J, leaving 5 bases between. CDR3 nucleotides: TGTGCCAGCAGTTACTCGAGCCCGAACACCGGGGAGCTGTTTTTT. Its translation: CASSYSSPNTGELFF.

The J gene is TRBJ2-7, the V gene TRBV11-1; D perhaps matches TRBD2 (5 bases). The CDR3 has 14 amino acids. CDR1 is SGHAT and CDR2 is FQDESV in the germline V gene (reference sequence). Trimming took off 1 base at V and 0 bases at J, with 7 bases between the two ends. The CDR3 DNA reads as TGTGCCAGCAGCTTAGAAGGACTCTCCTACGAGCAGTACTTC. Its translation is CASSLEGLSYEQYF.

This clone was counted between two and nine times. This chain links TRBV6-5 with TRBJ1-2, with 9 bases aligning to TRBD1. Germline V gene lookup returns CDR1 MNHEY and CDR2 SVGAGI. The CDR3 runs 15 residues. V shed 6 bases and J 3 bases; nucleotides not matched to a gene: 8. This CDR3 is CASRTNRGRHYGYTF. As DNA, the CDR3 is TGTGCCAGCAGAACAAACAGGGGGCGACACTATGGCTACACCTTC.

The V call is TRBV19, the J call TRBJ2-3, with a possible D match to TRBD1 (6 bases). The germline V and J ends were trimmed by 3 bases and 2 bases, with 12 bases remaining between them. Per the germline V gene, CDR1 is LNHDA and CDR2 is SQIVND (reference sequence). CDR3 length equals 15 residues. The CDR3, as DNA: TGTGCCAGTAGTATCGGACAGCAATACACAGATACGCAGTATTTT. Translated, it gives CASSIGQQYTDTQYF.

The V gene is TRBV27, the J gene TRBJ1-2, with D possibly matching TRBD1 (6 bases). Germline assignment: CDR1 MNHEY and CDR2 SMNVEV (reference sequence). V lost 1 base to trimming and J lost 7 bases, with 16 bases between them. CDR3 length: 15 amino acids. The chain's CDR3 is CASSLYSRGEAGYTF. CDR3 DNA: TGTGCCAGCAGTTTATATTCCAGGGGAGAGGCTGGCTACACCTTC.

V gene TRBV7-3 combines with J gene TRBJ2-1, with 8 positions matching TRBD2. J gave up 2 bases and V 3 bases, and 3 bases lay outside the gene matches. Germline-derived CDR1 and CDR2 are SGHTA and FQGTGA. There are 15 residues in the CDR3. DNA of the CDR3: TGTGCCAGCAGCTTTCTAGCGGGTCCCTACAATGAGCAGTTCTTC. The encoded protein is CASSFLAGPYNEQFF.

This chain connects TRBV2 to TRBJ1-4; D perhaps matches TRBD1 (5 bases). Germline CDR1 and CDR2: SNHLY and FYNNEI. The CDR3 extends over 16 amino acids. Trimming removed 4 bases from V and 3 bases from J, with 15 bases in between. DNA of the CDR3: TGTGCCAGCAGTGTACGGCAGGGTGGGCCTAATGAAAAACTGTTTTTT. Translated, it gives CASSVRQGGPNEKLFF.

This clone was picked up a small number of times. This chain uses TRBV19 with TRBJ1-6, with a weak D call TRBD1 (6 bases). This CDR3 has 14 amino acids. The germline gives CDR1 LNHDA, CDR2 SQIVND (reference sequence). Trimming took 3 bases from V and 7 from J, leaving 10 bases between them. CDR3 DNA: TGTGCCAGTAGTATGAGGACAGAGAATTCACCCCTCCACTTT. Amino acids: CASSMRTENSPLHF.

The chain carries TRBV5-6 and TRBJ2-7; possibly TRBD1 for D (6 bases). This CDR3 is built from 14 residues. V was shortened by 2 bases and J by 5 bases, with 14 bases between the two germline ends. Germline CDR1 SGHDT, CDR2 YYEEEE. The CDR3 is CASSLPRGTHEQYF. The CDR3 DNA reads as TGTGCCAGCAGCTTACCCAGGGGAACCCACGAGCAGTACTTC.

The CDR3 loop reads CASSYSGQGNTEAFF. Written as DNA, the CDR3 is TGTGCCAGCAGTTACTCGGGTCAGGGGAACACTGAAGCTTTCTTT. V usage is TRBV6-6 and J usage is TRBJ1-1; D perhaps matches TRBD1 (5 bases). Trimming pared 0 bases from V and 1 base from J, leaving 9 bases between. Germline V gene data show CDR1 as MNHNY and CDR2 as SVGAGI (reference sequence). This CDR3 contains 15 residues.

This clone was counted a single time. The genes are TRBV5-6 and TRBJ1-5, with 7 bases aligning to TRBD1. Germline V CDR1 and CDR2: SGHDT, YYEEEE. The V and J ends lost 2 bases and 1 base, in that order; junction bases with no gene match: 6. There are 16 residues in the CDR3. The DNA of the CDR3 is TGTGCCAGCAGCTTACAGGACAGGATGAGCAATCAGCCCCAGCATTTT. This encodes CASSLQDRMSNQPQHF.